The rows below give T cell receptor beta chains drawn from one sample of a study of OX40 agonist ivuxolimab in advanced cancers. This table comes from immunoSEQ multiplex PCR, and its TCRdb copy is limited to in-frame clones, with some not included. The repertoire consists of fewer than 80,000 clones, with about 89% occurring once and the leading ten covering 13% to 15%. This specimen consisted of CD4+ or CD8+ T cells sorted from blood, obtained in a trial of the OX40 agonist ivuxolimab. Every receptor here comes from an adult with an advanced solid tumor such as melanoma, head and neck, liver or kidney cancer. CDR3s include the opening cysteine and the closing phenylalanine or tryptophan. The D gene is left open where the match is weak. The size of a clone is reported for some rows only, either as once, few or many, or as a class for expanded clones.

d_gene: .; j_gene: TRBJ2-5; v_gene: TRBV29-1; abundance: .; CDR3aa: CSVEPPGPEETQYF; CDR3nt: TGCAGCGTTGAACCGCCGGGACCAGAAGAGACCCAGTACTTC
d_gene: TRBD2; j_gene: TRBJ2-1; v_gene: TRBV5-1; abundance: .; CDR3aa: CATSGTSGGNSYNEQFF; CDR3nt: TGCGCCACCTCCGGGACTAGCGGGGGAAACTCCTACAATGAGCAGTTCTTC
d_gene: TRBD1; j_gene: TRBJ2-1; v_gene: TRBV5-6; abundance: .; CDR3aa: CASSFEDRGPKFF; CDR3nt: TGTGCCAGCAGCTTCGAAGACAGGGGGCCCAAGTTCTTC
d_gene: .; j_gene: TRBJ2-7; v_gene: TRBV10-1; abundance: .; CDR3aa: CASSETASYEQYF; CDR3nt: TGCGCCAGCAGTGAGACAGCTTCCTACGAGCAGTACTTC
d_gene: TRBD2; j_gene: TRBJ2-2; v_gene: TRBV13; abundance: .; CDR3aa: CASSTAGGPVGELFF; CDR3nt: TGTGCCAGCAGCACAGCGGGAGGGCCGGTCGGGGAGCTGTTTTTT
d_gene: TRBD1; j_gene: TRBJ2-7; v_gene: TRBV7-9; abundance: .; CDR3aa: CASSSTGTGVDEQYF; CDR3nt: TGTGCCAGCAGCTCCACCGGGACAGGGGTGGACGAGCAGTACTTC
d_gene: .; j_gene: TRBJ2-2; v_gene: TRBV19; abundance: .; CDR3aa: CASSIASVSGELFF; CDR3nt: TGTGCCAGTAGTATAGCTAGCGTCAGCGGGGAGCTGTTTTTT
d_gene: .; j_gene: TRBJ2-3; v_gene: TRBV7-2; abundance: .; CDR3aa: CASSLVLWSAHTDTQYF; CDR3nt: TGTGCCAGCAGCTTAGTGTTATGGAGCGCTCACACAGATACGCAGTATTTT
d_gene: .; j_gene: TRBJ2-7; v_gene: TRBV2; abundance: .; CDR3aa: CASRTLEQYF; CDR3nt: TGTGCCAGCAGGACCCTCGAGCAGTACTTC
d_gene: TRBD2; j_gene: TRBJ2-7; v_gene: TRBV7-9; abundance: .; CDR3aa: CASSLAQAGGLVQYF; CDR3nt: TGTGCCAGCAGCTTAGCGCAAGCGGGGGGGTTGGTGCAGTACTTC
d_gene: TRBD2; j_gene: TRBJ2-1; v_gene: TRBV9; abundance: .; CDR3aa: CASSVVSSGYYNEQFF; CDR3nt: TGTGCCAGCAGCGTAGTGTCTAGCGGGTACTACAATGAGCAGTTCTTC
d_gene: .; j_gene: TRBJ1-1; v_gene: TRBV27; abundance: .; CDR3aa: CASASGLLAFF; CDR3nt: TGTGCCAGTGCCTCGGGATTGTTGGCTTTCTTT
d_gene: .; j_gene: TRBJ2-7; v_gene: TRBV5-6; abundance: .; CDR3aa: CASSHKGGAGIYEQYF; CDR3nt: TGTGCCAGCAGCCACAAAGGGGGGGCCGGCATCTACGAGCAGTACTTC
d_gene: TRBD2; j_gene: TRBJ2-5; v_gene: TRBV2; abundance: once; CDR3aa: CASRLPSGREETQYF; CDR3nt: TGTGCCAGCAGATTACCTAGCGGGAGGGAAGAGACCCAGTACTTC
d_gene: .; j_gene: TRBJ2-7; v_gene: TRBV4-1; abundance: .; CDR3aa: CASSPRATNRAVEQYF; CDR3nt: TGCGCCAGCAGCCCCCGTGCGACCAACAGGGCGGTCGAGCAGTACTTC
d_gene: .; j_gene: TRBJ1-1; v_gene: TRBV7-6; abundance: .; CDR3aa: CASSDSENMNTEAFF; CDR3nt: TGTGCCAGCAGCGATAGCGAGAACATGAACACTGAAGCTTTCTTT
d_gene: TRBD2; j_gene: TRBJ2-1; v_gene: TRBV4-2; abundance: .; CDR3aa: CASSQALAGASSEQFF; CDR3nt: TGTGCCAGCAGCCAAGCTCTGGCGGGAGCCTCGAGTGAGCAGTTCTTC
d_gene: TRBD2; j_gene: TRBJ2-1; v_gene: TRBV4-1; abundance: .; CDR3aa: CASSQGATSGTWNEQFF; CDR3nt: TGCGCCAGCAGCCAAGGAGCAACTAGCGGGACGTGGAATGAGCAGTTCTTC
d_gene: .; j_gene: TRBJ2-7; v_gene: TRBV23-1; abundance: .; CDR3aa: CASSQSFPGGDDFREQYF; CDR3nt: TGCGCCAGCAGTCAATCCTTTCCCGGGGGCGATGATTTCCGCGAGCAGTACTTC
d_gene: .; j_gene: TRBJ1-1; v_gene: TRBV28; abundance: .; CDR3aa: CASSFKDTEAFF; CDR3nt: TGTGCCAGCAGTTTTAAGGACACTGAAGCTTTCTTT
d_gene: TRBD2; j_gene: TRBJ2-1; v_gene: TRBV5-1; abundance: .; CDR3aa: CASSFRLAGGKNEQFF; CDR3nt: TGCGCCAGCAGCTTCCGACTAGCGGGAGGGAAGAATGAGCAGTTCTTC
d_gene: TRBD1; j_gene: TRBJ1-6; v_gene: TRBV6-1; abundance: .; CDR3aa: CASSDSTGTVNSPLHF; CDR3nt: TGTGCCAGCAGTGATTCGACAGGGACTGTAAATTCACCCCTCCACTTT
d_gene: .; j_gene: TRBJ1-1; v_gene: TRBV9; abundance: .; CDR3aa: CASSVAGQPNTEAFF; CDR3nt: TGTGCCAGCAGCGTGGCGGGACAACCGAACACTGAAGCTTTCTTT
d_gene: TRBD1; j_gene: TRBJ2-7; v_gene: TRBV28; abundance: .; CDR3aa: CASTSQGAIYEQYF; CDR3nt: TGTGCCAGCACCTCCCAGGGGGCGATCTACGAGCAGTACTTC
d_gene: TRBD1; j_gene: TRBJ1-2; v_gene: TRBV7-3; abundance: .; CDR3aa: CASSTGQGAYTF; CDR3nt: TGTGCCAGCAGCACCGGACAGGGGGCGTACACCTTC
d_gene: .; j_gene: TRBJ2-3; v_gene: TRBV4-1; abundance: once; CDR3aa: CASSQDGPLDTQYF; CDR3nt: TGCGCCAGCAGCCAAGACGGACCTTTAGATACGCAGTATTTT
d_gene: .; j_gene: TRBJ2-1; v_gene: TRBV28; abundance: .; CDR3aa: CASRNLRGSNEQFF; CDR3nt: TGTGCCAGCAGGAACCTGAGGGGGTCCAATGAGCAGTTCTTC
d_gene: TRBD1; j_gene: TRBJ1-1; v_gene: TRBV19; abundance: once; CDR3aa: CASSPTGIRTEAFF; CDR3nt: TGTGCCAGTAGCCCGACAGGGATAAGAACTGAAGCTTTCTTT
d_gene: .; j_gene: TRBJ1-5; v_gene: TRBV13; abundance: .; CDR3aa: CASSLNRDYQPQHF; CDR3nt: TGTGCCAGCAGCTTAAATAGGGACTATCAGCCCCAGCATTTT
d_gene: TRBD2; j_gene: TRBJ2-1; v_gene: TRBV5-1; abundance: .; CDR3aa: CASSFMALGTSVHNEQFF; CDR3nt: TGCGCCAGCAGCTTCATGGCCCTGGGGACTAGCGTACACAATGAGCAGTTCTTC
d_gene: .; j_gene: TRBJ1-1; v_gene: TRBV10-3; abundance: once; CDR3aa: CAISGSWGENTEAFF; CDR3nt: TGTGCCATCAGTGGGTCGTGGGGGGAGAACACTGAAGCTTTCTTT
d_gene: TRBD1; j_gene: TRBJ2-7; v_gene: TRBV28; abundance: .; CDR3aa: CASRSGQGAHEQYF; CDR3nt: TGTGCCAGCAGGTCGGGACAGGGGGCTCACGAGCAGTACTTC
d_gene: .; j_gene: TRBJ2-3; v_gene: TRBV28; abundance: .; CDR3aa: CASSPPSDTDTQYF; CDR3nt: TGTGCCAGCAGTCCCCCCAGCGATACAGATACGCAGTATTTT
d_gene: TRBD2; j_gene: TRBJ2-7; v_gene: TRBV7-2; abundance: .; CDR3aa: CASSLWQSGGVTYEQYF; CDR3nt: TGTGCCAGCAGCTTGTGGCAAAGCGGGGGGGTCACCTACGAGCAGTACTTC
d_gene: TRBD2; j_gene: TRBJ2-1; v_gene: TRBV27; abundance: .; CDR3aa: CASTGLAGTTFF; CDR3nt: TGTGCCAGCACCGGACTAGCGGGCACCACGTTCTTC
d_gene: TRBD1; j_gene: TRBJ2-7; v_gene: TRBV9; abundance: .; CDR3aa: CASSLSTGDTYEQYF; CDR3nt: TGTGCCAGCAGCCTAAGTACAGGGGACACCTACGAGCAGTACTTC
d_gene: .; j_gene: TRBJ1-2; v_gene: TRBV29-1; abundance: .; CDR3aa: CSVEVVAVEGYTF; CDR3nt: TGCAGCGTTGAAGTTGTCGCCGTGGAGGGCTACACCTTC
d_gene: .; j_gene: TRBJ1-5; v_gene: TRBV7-8; abundance: once; CDR3aa: CASSPGGSRPQHF; CDR3nt: TGTGCCAGCAGCCCTGGGGGGTCAAGGCCCCAGCATTTT
d_gene: .; j_gene: TRBJ2-5; v_gene: TRBV9; abundance: .; CDR3aa: CASSVGQGQETQYF; CDR3nt: TGTGCCAGCAGCGTAGGCCAGGGCCAAGAGACCCAGTACTTC
d_gene: TRBD2; j_gene: TRBJ2-2; v_gene: TRBV10-1; abundance: .; CDR3aa: CASKLATSGRGELFF; CDR3nt: TGCGCCAGCAAGCTTGCGACTAGCGGGAGAGGGGAGCTGTTTTTT
d_gene: .; j_gene: TRBJ1-1; v_gene: TRBV2; abundance: .; CDR3aa: CASSEGWGNTEAFF; CDR3nt: TGTGCCAGCAGTGAAGGATGGGGAAACACTGAAGCTTTCTTT
d_gene: TRBD1; j_gene: TRBJ2-7; v_gene: TRBV11-1; abundance: .; CDR3aa: CASSLVGQESSYEQYF; CDR3nt: TGTGCCAGCAGCTTGGTGGGACAGGAAAGCTCCTACGAGCAGTACTTC
d_gene: TRBD1; j_gene: TRBJ2-7; v_gene: TRBV7-9; abundance: .; CDR3aa: CASSLEQGATYEQYF; CDR3nt: TGTGCCAGCAGCTTAGAACAGGGGGCGACCTACGAGCAGTACTTC
d_gene: .; j_gene: TRBJ2-7; v_gene: TRBV19; abundance: .; CDR3aa: CASSIPGDDYEQYF; CDR3nt: TGTGCCAGTAGTATTCCAGGGGACGATTACGAGCAGTACTTC
d_gene: .; j_gene: TRBJ1-1; v_gene: TRBV6-6; abundance: .; CDR3aa: CASIIRMNTEAFF; CDR3nt: TGTGCCAGCATAATCAGAATGAACACTGAAGCTTTCTTT
d_gene: TRBD1; j_gene: TRBJ2-2; v_gene: TRBV4-3; abundance: .; CDR3aa: CASSQPGTGATGELFF; CDR3nt: TGCGCCAGCAGCCAACCCGGGACAGGAGCGACCGGGGAGCTGTTTTTT
d_gene: .; j_gene: TRBJ1-2; v_gene: TRBV4-1; abundance: .; CDR3aa: CASSHGPGSSNYGYTF; CDR3nt: TGCGCCAGCAGCCACGGCCCAGGGAGTTCTAACTATGGCTACACCTTC
d_gene: TRBD2; j_gene: TRBJ2-3; v_gene: TRBV7-9; abundance: .; CDR3aa: CASSLPLAETSTDTQYF; CDR3nt: TGTGCCAGCAGCTTACCACTAGCGGAGACTAGCACAGATACGCAGTATTTT
d_gene: .; j_gene: TRBJ2-6; v_gene: TRBV11-3; abundance: .; CDR3aa: CASSLDGETGANVLTF; CDR3nt: TGTGCCAGCAGCTTAGATGGTGAAACTGGGGCCAACGTCCTGACTTTC
d_gene: TRBD2; j_gene: TRBJ2-1; v_gene: TRBV19; abundance: once; CDR3aa: CASSIEGGSYNEQFF; CDR3nt: TGTGCCAGTAGTATAGAAGGCGGGAGTTACAATGAGCAGTTCTTC
d_gene: .; j_gene: TRBJ2-7; v_gene: TRBV19; abundance: .; CDR3aa: CASSTNYEQYF; CDR3nt: TGTGCCAGTAGTACCAACTACGAGCAGTACTTC